Listed here is a single T cell receptor beta chain. CDR3 length: 17 amino acids. Germline V gene data show CDR1 as SGHTA and CDR2 as FQGTGA. The sample comes from a study of T cells expressing NK-cell markers. Reprocessing the 5' RACE reads, TCRdb reports a single entry for every CDR3 protein and omits DNA. The table lists some 390,000 distinct CDR3 sequences, with approximately 12% in the top ten. The sample consisted of blood T cells: a sorted CD56 or NKG2C T cell subset, CD4+ or CD8+ T cells, or bulk PBMC T cells (not recorded which). This chain links TRBV7-3 with TRBJ2-2; TCRdb outputs TRBD2, but without DNA this stays unchecked. This clonotype was obtained from a woman aged 50 to 60 in good health. This CDR3 is CASSLIAGGRRTGELFF.